The source of this T cell receptor beta chain is a study of T-cell memory formation after mild COVID-19. TCRdb ran MiXCR on the 5' RACE reads and lists one entry per CDR3 protein. This table holds nearly 110,000 distinct CDR3 sequences, about an eighth found once. The germline V gene encodes CDR1 SGDLS and CDR2 YYNGEE. CDR3 size: 15 residues. V shed 4 bases and J shed 3 bases, with 17 bases lying between them. The clonotype originates from an adult woman who had mild COVID-19 (a few samples of this study predate the infection). Cell type and time point are not known. Material: PBMCs or a T cell subset sorted from them (not recorded which). This rearrangement joins TRBV9 to TRBJ2-7; D might be TRBD1 (5 bases). The CDR3 bases are TGTGCCAGCAGCTTAGACTTGGGGCAGAGCTACGAGCAGTACTTC. This sequence encodes CASSLDLGQSYEQYF.